This TCR beta chain was sequenced for a study of blood T cells in healthy people across ages. Remarks on this clonotype: One end of the junction is discordant with germline, which a read error may explain.

Per sample, no less than 5 micrograms of total RNA were extracted. Germline assignment: CDR1 MNHEY and CDR2 SVGEGT. The CDR3 contains 14 residues. Next came a second PCR, run for about 7 to 12 cycles, which used a sample-barcoded 5' primer along with a J-beta primer mix. Every cDNA was tagged by a template-switch adaptor with 12 random nucleotides. TCRdb called the 5' RACE reads again in MiXCR, with one record for every CDR3 protein. The data show 1.8 million or so distinct CDR3 sequences, about two fifths seen once. The chain has TRBV6-2 or TRBV6-3 and TRBJ2-3, with 9 positions matching TRBD2. The source is a human donor in good health. Material: blood. CDR3 in amino acids: CAGSLAGLLDTQYF. In nucleotides, the CDR3 is TGTGCCGGCAGTCTAGCGGGGCTGTTAGATACGCAGTATTTT.